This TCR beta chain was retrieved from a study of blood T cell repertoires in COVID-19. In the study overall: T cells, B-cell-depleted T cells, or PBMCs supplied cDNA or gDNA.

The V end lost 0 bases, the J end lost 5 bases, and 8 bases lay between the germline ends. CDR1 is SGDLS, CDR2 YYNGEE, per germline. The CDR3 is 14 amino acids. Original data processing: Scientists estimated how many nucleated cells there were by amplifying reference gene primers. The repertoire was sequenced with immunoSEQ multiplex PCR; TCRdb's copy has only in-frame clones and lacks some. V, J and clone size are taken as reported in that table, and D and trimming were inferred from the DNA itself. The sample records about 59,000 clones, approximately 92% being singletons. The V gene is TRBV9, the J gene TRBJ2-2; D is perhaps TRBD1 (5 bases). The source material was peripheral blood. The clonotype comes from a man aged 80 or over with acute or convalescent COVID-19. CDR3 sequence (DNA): TGTGCCAGCAGCGTAGGACAGTCAACCGGGGAGCTGTTTTTT. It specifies CASSVGQSTGELFF. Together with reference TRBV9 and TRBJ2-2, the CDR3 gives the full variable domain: DSGVTQTPKHLITATGQRVTLRCSPRSGDLSVYWYQQSLDQGLQFLIQYYNGEERAKGNILERFSAQQFPDLHSELNLSSLELGDSALYFCASSVGQSTGELFFGEGSRLTVL.